The 26 T cell receptor beta chains below come from one sample, sequenced in a study of cytomegalovirus exposure and HLA in healthy donors. The PCR was carried out with 60 Vbeta primers and 13 Jbeta primers. TCRdb's table, derived via immunoSEQ multiplex PCR, lists solely in-frame clones and lacks some. The sample consists of 150,000 to 200,000 clones, around 75% of them appearing once. The sample consisted of PBMCs. These receptors were obtained from a woman in her twenties or thirties in good health and CMV-seronegative.

This clone has a single count. This sequence joins TRBV27 and TRBJ2-5, with a possible D match to TRBD2 (5 bases). The CDR3 has 13 residues. Trimming took 4 bases from V and 6 from J, leaving 12 bases between them. Germline V lookup: CDR1 MNHEY, CDR2 SMNVEV (reference sequence). CDR3 in DNA: TGTGCCAGCAGTTGGAGCGGTACGAAGACCCAGTACTTC. Residues: CASSWSGTKTQYF.

The gene calls are TRBV6-6 and TRBJ1-4, with 9 nucleotides matching TRBD1. The CDR3 consists of 15 residues. CDR1 is MNHNY, CDR2 SVGAGI, per germline (reference sequence). Germline trimming cut 5 bases from V and 7 bases from J; bases unmatched to any gene: 8. In nucleotides, the CDR3 is TGTGCCAGCAGTGCCCCGGGACAGGGAGGTGAAAAACTGTTTTTT. It specifies CASSAPGQGGEKLFF.

Only a few counts were recorded for this clone. The CDR3 nucleotides are TGTGCCAGCAGTGACATGTTGGCAGGTCCAGCCTACGAGCAGTACTTC. Translated: CASSDMLAGPAYEQYF. The chain employs TRBV2 and TRBJ2-7; D not certain. The CDR3 has 16 amino acids. V was clipped by 3 bases and J by 2 bases, with 17 bases between them. CDR1 and CDR2 from the germline V gene are SNHLY and FYNNEI.

This clone has just a few counts. The CDR3 DNA reads as TGTGCCAGCAGTTCGACTGGCGGGGGGAGCTCCTACGAGCAGTACTTC. Residues: CASSSTGGGSSYEQYF. The rearrangement uses TRBV27 and TRBJ2-7, with 8 nucleotides matching TRBD2. This CDR3 region has 16 residues. From germline, CDR1 is MNHEY and CDR2 SMNVEV (reference sequence). Trimming at V came to 4 bases and at J to 0 bases, leaving 8 bases not matched to a gene.

This sequence joins TRBV6-4 and TRBJ2-5; 8 bases are shared with TRBD1. The J segment lost 0 bases and the V segment lost 5 bases, leaving 5 bases of the junction unmatched. Germline V gives CDR1 MRHNA, CDR2 SNTAGT. The CDR3 length is 15 residues. The CDR3 region is CASSLTGENQETQYF. The DNA for the CDR3 is TGTGCCAGCAGTCTGACAGGGGAAAACCAAGAGACCCAGTACTTC.

As concerns this clone: The same CDR3 arises from other DNA sequences in this sample as well. The CDR3 bases are TGTGCCAGCAGTGAAAAGACAGGGAGCCAGCCCCAGCATTTT. This codes for CASSEKTGSQPQHF. This chain links TRBV25-1 with TRBJ1-5; 7 nucleotides agree with TRBD1. Per the germline V gene, CDR1 is MGHDK and CDR2 is SYGVNS. With V trimmed by 2 bases and J by 7 bases, 5 bases remained unmatched. The CDR3 extends over 14 amino acids.

The rearrangement links TRBV7-9 to TRBJ2-1; weak D call: TRBD2 (5 bases). Germline V CDR1 and CDR2: SEHNR, FQNEAQ (reference sequence). The CDR3 sequence is 16 residues long. Trimming shortened V by 5 bases and J by 1 base, and 15 bases separated the two germline ends. In nucleotides, the CDR3 is TGTGCCAGCAGCAAACTAGGAGCCCAATCCTACAATGAGCAGTTCTTC. Its protein product is CASSKLGAQSYNEQFF.

The chain joins TRBV12-5 to TRBJ2-3; D remains unclear. This CDR3 spans 14 amino acids. V was trimmed by 4 bases and J by 6 bases, leaving 14 bases between them. Germline-derived CDR1 and CDR2 are LGHNT and FRNRAP. The CDR3 DNA sequence: TGTGCTAGTGGTTCGGTGACGGGTGATGATACGCAGTATTTT. Translating it yields CASGSVTGDDTQYF.

J is TRBJ2-7 and V is TRBV10-2, with TRBD1 as a possible D gene (6 bases). This CDR3 has 14 amino acids. The germline V and J ends were trimmed by 7 bases and 1 base, with 14 bases remaining between them. Germline V lookup: CDR1 WSHSY, CDR2 SAAADI. DNA for the CDR3: TGCGCCAGCACGATCGACAGGTTGTCCTACGAGCAGTACTTC. Translated: CASTIDRLSYEQYF.

V gene TRBV29-1 combines with J gene TRBJ2-6; D is undetermined. This CDR3 has 17 amino acids. Germline CDR1 and CDR2: SQVTM and ANQGSEA. The ends were cut back, 4 bases at V and 4 bases at J, with 20 bases in the middle. In DNA form, the CDR3 reads TGCAGCGTTGTAGAGGTCACCGGCGGTTGGGGGGCCAACGTCCTGACTTTC. It encodes CSVVEVTGGWGANVLTF. The full variable domain, in which reference TRBV29-1 and TRBJ2-6 provide the parts outside the CDR3, is SAVISQKPSRDICQRGTSLTIQCQVDSQVTMMFWYRQQPGQSLTLIATANQGSEATYESGFVIDKFPISRPNLTFSTLTVSNMSPEDSSIYLCSVVEVTGGWGANVLTFGAGSRLTVL.

In its sample, this clone was seen a few times. V gene TRBV11-2 combines with J gene TRBJ2-1, with D maybe TRBD1 (6 bases). V was pared by 5 bases and J by 5 bases, with 28 bases between. Germline V gene sequence: CDR1 SGHAT, CDR2 FQNNGV. This CDR3 has 19 residues. CDR3 nucleotides: TGTGCCAGCAGCATCTACAGGGATTTGTTCAGTCAAACCAACAATGAGCAGTTCTTC. This gives the protein CASSIYRDLFSQTNNEQFF.

The CDR3 sequence: CASSRDTAYEQYF. The CDR3 DNA is TGTGCCAGCAGCCGGGACACAGCCTACGAGCAGTACTTC. This sequence joins TRBV7-9 and TRBJ2-7; perhaps TRBD1 as D (6 bases). The CDR3 has 13 amino acids. The germline V gene has CDR1 SEHNR and CDR2 FQNEAQ (reference sequence). The V gene lost 5 bases and the J gene lost 2 bases, with 10 bases spanning the gap.

The CDR3 DNA reads TGTGCCAGCAGATCCGACAGGTCACGCACAGATACGCAGTATTTT. Its protein is CASRSDRSRTDTQYF. The genes are TRBV6-5 and TRBJ2-3; possibly TRBD1 for D (6 bases). V was trimmed by 6 bases and J by 1 base, leaving 14 bases between them. The CDR3 totals 15 residues. CDR1 is MNHEY, CDR2 SVGAGI, per germline.

The V and J genes are TRBV18 and TRBJ1-3, with D maybe TRBD1 (6 bases). The CDR3 contains 15 residues. V lost 5 bases and J 3 bases, leaving 14 bases between the germline ends. Germline CDR1 is KGHSH and CDR2 is LQKENI. The CDR3 sequence: CASSTGHLLGNTIYF. As DNA, the CDR3 is TGTGCCAGCTCAACGGGACACCTGCTTGGAAACACCATATATTTT.

This clone was picked up one time. The rearrangement joins TRBV4-1 to TRBJ1-1; 8 bases are shared with TRBD1. The length of the CDR3 is 15 residues. V shed 4 bases, J shed 1 base, and the junction held 5 bases outside the gene matches. Germline-derived CDR1 and CDR2 are MGHRA and YSYEKL. In nucleotides, the CDR3 is TGCGCCAGCAGCCTCCGGACAGGGAGGAACACTGAAGCTTTCTTT. Its protein is CASSLRTGRNTEAFF.

This sequence joins TRBV2 and TRBJ2-7; TRBD2 might be the D (7 bases). CDR3 length equals 13 residues. Germline V gives CDR1 SNHLY, CDR2 FYNNEI. Trimming removed 7 bases at V and 2 bases at J, with 12 bases between. This CDR3 reads CASKRGTTYEQYF. In DNA form, the CDR3 reads TGTGCCAGCAAGAGGGGGACTACCTACGAGCAGTACTTC. The complete variable domain, with remaining parts taken from reference TRBV2 and TRBJ2-7, reads EPEVTQTPSHQVTQMGQEVILRCVPISNHLYFYWYRQILGQKVEFLVSFYNNEISEKSEIFDDQFSVERPDGSNFTLKIRSTKLEDSAMYFCASKRGTTYEQYFGPGTRLTVT.

This clone was seen a few times. The chain has TRBV18 and TRBJ2-7, with D perhaps TRBD2 (6 bases). Germline CDR1 reads KGHSH; CDR2 reads LQKENI. With 3 bases removed from V and 6 bases from J, the gap between germline ends came to 18 bases. The CDR3 sequence is 15 residues long. The CDR3, as DNA: TGTGCCAGCTCACCTATAGCGGCGCGTACGCCCGAGCAGTACTTC. Protein: CASSPIAARTPEQYF.

The V gene is TRBV27, the J gene TRBJ1-5; D is undetermined. Germline V lookup: CDR1 MNHEY, CDR2 SMNVEV (reference sequence). V was pared by 0 bases and J by 3 bases, with 6 bases between. There are 14 residues in the CDR3. CDR3 sequence reads: CASSLSGFNQPQHF. In DNA form, the CDR3 reads TGTGCCAGCAGTTTATCCGGGTTCAATCAGCCCCAGCATTTT.

Only a few counts were recorded for this clone. The rearrangement uses TRBV15 and TRBJ2-7; 8 bases map to TRBD2. Germline V gene data show CDR1 as LNHNV and CDR2 as YYDKDF (reference sequence). Germline trimming cut 1 base from V and 3 bases from J; bases unmatched to any gene: 5. CDR3 length equals 15 residues. The CDR3 loop reads CATSRAGSGIYEQYF. The CDR3 nucleotides are TGTGCCACCAGCAGAGCTGGTAGCGGGATCTACGAGCAGTACTTC. Looking up the rest from reference TRBV15 and TRBJ2-7 gives the full variable domain: DAMVIQNPRYQVTQFGKPVTLSCSQTLNHNVMYWYQQKSSQAPKLLFHYYDKDFNNEADTPDNFQSRRPNTSFCFLDIRSPGLGDTAMYLCATSRAGSGIYEQYFGPGTRLTVT.

The J gene is TRBJ1-2, the V gene TRBV27, with TRBD1 as a possible D gene (5 bases). V was cut by 2 bases and J by 5 bases, with 18 bases left in between. The V gene's germline CDR1 is MNHEY and CDR2 SMNVEV (reference sequence). The CDR3 runs 16 residues. Here the CDR3 reads CASSLGAGLPTYGYTF. The DNA of the CDR3 is TGTGCCAGCAGTTTAGGGGCAGGGTTGCCCACTTATGGCTACACCTTC.

This chain uses TRBV5-1 with TRBJ1-2; 7 bases are a match to TRBD1. The CDR3 has 14 residues. Unmatched junction bases numbered 10, after V lost 9 bases and J lost 2 bases. The germline V gene encodes CDR1 SGHRS and CDR2 YFSETQ. CDR3 coding DNA: TGCGCCACCAATACAGGGGAGGACAACTATGGCTACACCTTC. Translation: CATNTGEDNYGYTF.

The chain is built from TRBV7-9 and TRBJ2-3; D is uncertain. Deletions cut 1 base from V and 0 bases from J, with 11 bases between. The CDR3 contains 16 residues. CDR1 and CDR2 from the germline V gene are SEHNR and FQNEAQ (reference sequence). CDR3 DNA: TGTGCCAGCAGCTTAGGACTCCCTATTAGCACAGATACGCAGTATTTT. It is translated as CASSLGLPISTDTQYF.

V is TRBV30 and J is TRBJ2-3; 13 bases match TRBD2. CDR1 and CDR2 (germline): GTSNPN, SVGIG (reference sequence). CDR3 size: 15 residues. V lost 3 bases and J lost 7; bases outside the gene matches: 7. CDR3 sequence: CAWRFRTSGRNTQYF. CDR3 nucleotide sequence: TGTGCCTGGAGATTCAGGACTAGCGGGAGAAATACGCAGTATTTT.

The chain combines TRBV6-1 with TRBJ1-5; D gene ambiguous. The CDR3 runs to 13 residues. Trimming shortened V by 4 bases and J by 3 bases, and 7 bases separated the two germline ends. CDR1 and CDR2 from the germline V gene are MNHNS and SASEGT. As DNA, the CDR3 is TGTGCCAGCAGTGCAGATTACAATCAGCCCCAGCATTTT. It translates to CASSADYNQPQHF.

The CDR3 region is CASSPRLAGEAETQYF. The DNA for the CDR3 is TGTGCCAGCAGCCCCCGACTAGCGGGAGAGGCAGAGACCCAGTACTTC. This chain links TRBV9 with TRBJ2-5; 12 bases line up with TRBD2. Per the germline V gene, CDR1 is SGDLS and CDR2 is YYNGEE. The CDR3 runs 16 residues. V lost 4 bases and J lost 4; bases outside the gene matches: 8.

The J gene is TRBJ2-1, the V gene TRBV19; D is uncertain. CDR3 length equals 12 residues. Germline CDR1 reads LNHDA; CDR2 reads SQIVND (reference sequence). V gave up 6 bases and J gave up 4 bases, with 7 bases separating them. The CDR3 sequence is CASSPPYNEQFF. The CDR3, as DNA: TGTGCCAGTAGCCCCCCATACAATGAGCAGTTCTTC.